The 30 T cell receptor beta chains listed next were all sequenced from one sample in a study of shared clonotypes between healthy human individuals. Data came from immunoSEQ multiplex PCR; TCRdb stores just in-frame clones and leaves some out. Here the sample spans about 980,000 clones, more than 75% being singletons. The source material was memory CD4+ T cells sorted from blood. This sample's subset: CD45RA-negative fraction. The receptors originated from a man between 18 and 29 years old in good health.

The chain uses TRBV6-5 and TRBJ2-6; D gene ambiguous. The V and J ends lost 2 bases and 5 bases respectively, with 4 bases between them. The CDR3 runs 13 residues. CDR1 and CDR2 from the germline V gene are MNHEY and SVGAGI. CDR3 loop: CASSYDRANVLTF. The CDR3 DNA reads as TGTGCCAGCAGTTACGACAGGGCCAACGTCCTGACTTTC.

The genes are TRBV28 and TRBJ1-5; 7 bases are shared with TRBD1. J was trimmed by 2 bases and V by 6 bases; bases with no gene match: 7. CDR3 size: 15 residues. Per germline, CDR1 MDHEN and CDR2 SYDVKM. CDR3 region: CASRSTGEGNQPQHF. As DNA, the CDR3 is TGTGCCAGCAGATCCACAGGGGAGGGCAATCAGCCCCAGCATTTT.

This clone was counted once. This sequence joins TRBV6-6 and TRBJ1-3; D ambiguous. The CDR3 is made up of 14 amino acids. Per the germline V gene, CDR1 is MNHNY and CDR2 is SVGAGI (reference sequence). The V end lost 2 bases, the J end lost 4 bases, and 9 bases lay between the germline ends. The CDR3 loop reads CASSYMDVGNTIYF. CDR3 coding DNA: TGTGCCAGCAGTTACATGGACGTCGGAAACACCATATATTTT.

The V gene is TRBV4-3, the J gene TRBJ1-5, with D unresolved. Trimming cost V 0 bases and J 7 bases, with 13 bases left between them. In germline, CDR1 is LGHNA, CDR2 YSLEER. The CDR3 has 15 amino acids. The DNA of the CDR3 is TGCGCCAGCAGCCAAGACCTCCAAGGAGGGCAGCCCCAGCATTTT. Amino acid sequence: CASSQDLQGGQPQHF.

The chain employs TRBV28 and TRBJ2-5; TRBD2 matches at 12 bases. V lost 5 bases and J lost 2; bases outside the gene matches: 6. This CDR3 comprises 16 residues. The V gene's germline CDR1 is MDHEN and CDR2 SYDVKM. Here the CDR3 reads CASSMGLAGGQETQYF. DNA for the CDR3: TGTGCCAGCAGTATGGGACTAGCGGGCGGACAAGAGACCCAGTACTTC.

The chain employs TRBV5-1 and TRBJ2-5; the match to TRBD2 covers 13 bases. Germline-derived CDR1 and CDR2 are SGHRS and YFSETQ. V lost 6 bases, J lost 5 bases, and 4 bases stayed unmatched. CDR3 length equals 14 residues. DNA for the CDR3: TGCGCCAGCACGGGACTAGCGGGAACCGAGACCCAGTACTTC. It specifies CASTGLAGTETQYF.

The chain is built from TRBV4-3 and TRBJ2-3; 11 nucleotides align to TRBD2. Looked up from germline, CDR1 is LGHNA and CDR2 is YSLEER. Unmatched junction bases numbered 11, after V lost 0 bases and J lost 6 bases. The CDR3 has 18 residues. CDR3 nucleotide sequence: TGCGCCAGCAGCCAAGATAGTTCATTAGCGGGAGGGAGGGATACGCAGTATTTT. This translates into CASSQDSSLAGGRDTQYF.

The V and J genes are TRBV6-5 and TRBJ2-2; 8 bases are shared with TRBD2. Looked up from germline, CDR1 is MNHEY and CDR2 is SVGAGI. The V segment lost 2 bases and the J segment 7 bases; nucleotides outside the gene matches: 9. CDR3 size: 16 residues. CDR3 bases: TGTGCCAGCAGTTACCGGGGGGGCGTCAAAAGCGGGGAGCTGTTTTTT. Amino acid sequence: CASSYRGGVKSGELFF.

The J gene is TRBJ1-6, the V gene TRBV21-1; the table gives TRBD1 as D, unverified against the DNA. TRBV21-1 is a pseudogene segment. CDR3 length equals 14 residues. This chain's CDR3 is CASSKQGNSSPLHF. CDR3 in DNA: TGTGCCAGCAGCAAACAGGGTAATAGTTCACCCCTCCACTTT.

In regard to this clone: Germline and junction disagree at one end, which may indicate a read error. The gene calls are TRBV7-7 and TRBJ2-2; 8 bases align to TRBD1. The CDR3 covers 14 residues. Germline assignment: CDR1 SSHAT and CDR2 FNYEAQ (reference sequence). The chain's CDR3 is CASSLTTGAGELFF. The CDR3 nucleotides read TGTGCTAGCAGCCTAACGACAGGGGCGGGGGAGCTGTTTTTT.

The sample holds one count of this clone. The V call is TRBV6-5, the J call TRBJ1-6, with D hard to call. Between the trimmed V and J ends, which lost 6 bases and 5 bases, there was a span of 11 bases. Germline V gives CDR1 MNHEY, CDR2 SVGAGI. This CDR3 spans 14 amino acids. CDR3 sequence: CASRREQDNSPLHF. CDR3 nucleotide sequence: TGTGCCAGCAGACGGGAACAAGATAATTCACCCCTCCACTTT.

The chain uses TRBV2 and TRBJ2-3; D ambiguous. The length of the CDR3 is 15 residues. Trimming pared 3 bases from V and 2 bases from J, leaving 12 bases between. Germline V gene data show CDR1 as SNHLY and CDR2 as FYNNEI. Written as DNA, the CDR3 is TGTGCCAGCAGTGAGTTTAGGCTCAACACAGATACGCAGTATTTT. Protein: CASSEFRLNTDTQYF.

The chain carries TRBV2 and TRBJ2-7; D unclear. The CDR3 contains 13 residues. Germline V lookup: CDR1 SNHLY, CDR2 FYNNEI. Trimming pared 3 bases from V and 6 bases from J, leaving 12 bases between. In DNA form, the CDR3 reads TGTGCCAGCAGTGACGGGCACCCAAGCGAGCAGTACTTC. Its protein is CASSDGHPSEQYF.

The chain recombines TRBV6-5 with TRBJ2-3; TRBD1 matches at 9 bases. V lost 5 bases and J lost 6; bases outside the gene matches: 9. The CDR3 is made up of 15 amino acids. Germline values: CDR1 MNHEY, CDR2 SVGAGI. The CDR3 DNA follows: TGTGCCAGCAGTCCACAGGGGGCTGGGCGGGATACGCAGTATTTT. Residues: CASSPQGAGRDTQYF.

The CDR3 here is CASSSFGLAGDNEQFF. CDR3 bases: TGTGCCAGCAGTTCGTTCGGACTAGCGGGGGACAATGAGCAGTTCTTC. The V call is TRBV27, the J call TRBJ2-1; 13 nucleotides agree with TRBD2. The V gene end was trimmed by 4 bases and the J gene end by 5 bases; junction bases not matched to a gene: 5. CDR3 length: 16 amino acids. Germline V gene lookup returns CDR1 MNHEY and CDR2 SMNVEV (reference sequence).

V is TRBV9 and J is TRBJ2-7; 10 bases are a match to TRBD2. The CDR3 extends over 16 amino acids. The ends lost 4 bases at V and 7 bases at J; junction bases unmatched: 14. Germline values: CDR1 SGDLS, CDR2 YYNGEE. The DNA of the CDR3 is TGTGCCAGCAGCTCCCGAGAGAGCGGGGGGGCTGGAGAGCAGTACTTC. Translation gives CASSSRESGGAGEQYF.

J is TRBJ1-3 and V is TRBV9, with 10 bases identical to TRBD1. V trimming: 4 bases; J trimming: 1 base; junction bases outside the gene matches: 8. The CDR3 spans 17 residues. Per germline, CDR1 SGDLS and CDR2 YYNGEE. The CDR3 DNA follows: TGTGCCAGCAGCCCCCGGGACAGGGGACCTTCTGGAAACACCATATATTTT. Its translation: CASSPRDRGPSGNTIYF. Full variable domain (missing parts from reference TRBV9 and TRBJ1-3): DSGVTQTPKHLITATGQRVTLRCSPRSGDLSVYWYQQSLDQGLQFLIQYYNGEERAKGNILERFSAQQFPDLHSELNLSSLELGDSALYFCASSPRDRGPSGNTIYFGEGSWLTVV.

V gene TRBV5-1 combines with J gene TRBJ1-2; 7 bases are shared with TRBD1. This CDR3 has 14 residues. The J segment lost 6 bases and the V segment lost 1 base, leaving 6 bases of the junction unmatched. Germline CDR1 and CDR2: SGHRS and YFSETQ. The DNA of the CDR3 is TGCGCCAGCAGCTTGCTTTTGGGGACAGATGGCTACACCTTC. This gives the protein CASSLLLGTDGYTF.

The V gene is TRBV29-1, the J gene TRBJ2-7; 11 bases align to TRBD2. The V gene's germline CDR1 is SQVTM and CDR2 ANQGSEA. The CDR3 has 13 residues. Trimming took 6 bases from V and 2 from J; bases not matched to a gene: 3. The CDR3: CSVATSGAYEQYF. The CDR3 DNA reads as TGCAGCGTAGCGACTAGCGGGGCCTACGAGCAGTACTTC.

This clone showed up many times. The chain has TRBV10-3 and TRBJ2-1; TRBD2 agrees at 9 bases. With 8 bases clipped from V and 6 bases from J, the junction kept 5 bases outside the gene matches. CDR3 length equals 13 residues. The germline gives CDR1 ENHRY, CDR2 SYGVKD. As DNA, the CDR3 is TGTGCCATCGCTAGCGGGATGACCAATGAGCAGTTCTTC. This translates into CAIASGMTNEQFF.

The V and J genes are TRBV10-1 and TRBJ1-2, with D hard to call. CDR1 is WNHNN and CDR2 is SYGVQD in the germline V gene (reference sequence). The CDR3 is made up of 16 amino acids. V lost 0 bases and J lost 4, with 15 bases in between. CDR3 loop: CASSESIIWGGYGYTF. The CDR3 DNA reads TGCGCCAGCAGTGAGTCGATAATCTGGGGAGGCTATGGCTACACCTTC.

This chain joins TRBV6-1 and TRBJ1-1; D unclear. With 0 bases removed from V and 7 bases from J, the gap between germline ends came to 6 bases. Looked up from germline, CDR1 is MNHNS and CDR2 is SASEGT. This CDR3 has 12 amino acids. The CDR3 region has the DNA TGTGCCAGCAGTGAAGCGTTTGGTGAAGCTTTCTTT. It specifies CASSEAFGEAFF.

The chain couples TRBV2 to TRBJ2-7; no definite D call. V was trimmed by 4 bases and J by 4 bases, leaving 5 bases between them. Germline CDR1 SNHLY, CDR2 FYNNEI. The CDR3 has 11 amino acids. CDR3 nucleotide sequence: TGTGCCAGCAGTGGAGTTTACGAGCAGTACTTC. As protein: CASSGVYEQYF. The full variable domain, with the rest looked up from reference TRBV2 and TRBJ2-7, is EPEVTQTPSHQVTQMGQEVILRCVPISNHLYFYWYRQILGQKVEFLVSFYNNEISEKSEIFDDQFSVERPDGSNFTLKIRSTKLEDSAMYFCASSGVYEQYFGPGTRLTVT.

The chain recombines TRBV5-1 with TRBJ2-5; a possible D gene is TRBD2 (7 bases). Germline CDR1 SGHRS, CDR2 YFSETQ. Trimming cost V 4 bases and J 3 bases, with 13 bases left between them. The CDR3 has 14 amino acids. The CDR3 spells CASSHQGREETQYF. As DNA, the CDR3 is TGCGCCAGCAGCCATCAGGGGAGGGAAGAGACCCAGTACTTC.

A word on this clone: The same CDR3 also results from other DNA sequences found in this sample. The J gene is TRBJ2-5, the V gene TRBV5-1; D unclear. From germline, CDR1 is SGHRS and CDR2 YFSETQ. The V end lost 0 bases, the J end lost 5 bases, and 11 bases lay between the germline ends. This CDR3 has 14 amino acids. The CDR3 bases are TGCGCCAGCAGCTTGGGGCAGCCCGGGGAGACCCAGTACTTC. This sequence encodes CASSLGQPGETQYF.

V usage is TRBV4-1 and J usage is TRBJ1-1; D is unresolved. This CDR3 spans 14 amino acids. V lost 5 bases and J 1 base, leaving 11 bases between the germline ends. Germline V gives CDR1 MGHRA, CDR2 YSYEKL. In DNA, the CDR3 is TGCGCCAGCAGCACCCGGACGGGGAACACTGAAGCTTTCTTT. Encoded protein: CASSTRTGNTEAFF.

The count of this clone is one. CDR3 DNA sequence: TGTGCCAGCAGCTTGACCACGGAGGGCAGAGCGAACACCGGGGAGCTGTTTTTT. It translates to CASSLTTEGRANTGELFF. The V call is TRBV5-6, the J call TRBJ2-2; D perhaps matches TRBD2 (6 bases). CDR3 length equals 18 residues. V lost 1 base and J 0 bases, leaving 16 bases between the germline ends. The germline V gene encodes CDR1 SGHDT and CDR2 YYEEEE.

This clone has just a few counts. The chain carries TRBV27 and TRBJ2-7; D possibly corresponds to TRBD1 (6 bases). Trimming removed 5 bases at V and 6 bases at J, with 26 bases between. Germline V gene data show CDR1 as MNHEY and CDR2 as SMNVEV (reference sequence). CDR3 length: 17 amino acids. Written as DNA, the CDR3 is TGTGCCAGCAGTCGAATTCCTGGGGGCCCAATGGGATTCGAGCAGTACTTC. Protein: CASSRIPGGPMGFEQYF.

The chain is built from TRBV9 and TRBJ2-2, with no clear D. Germline V lookup: CDR1 SGDLS, CDR2 YYNGEE. The germline V and J ends were trimmed by 3 bases and 5 bases, with 8 bases remaining between them. This CDR3 contains 13 residues. The CDR3 sequence is CASSALVTGELFF. DNA of the CDR3: TGTGCCAGCAGCGCCTTGGTTACCGGGGAGCTGTTTTTT.

J is TRBJ1-4 and V is TRBV19; 9 bases fit TRBD1. Germline trimming cut 5 bases from V and 7 bases from J; bases unmatched to any gene: 5. The CDR3 length is 14 residues. CDR1 is LNHDA and CDR2 is SQIVND in the germline V gene (reference sequence). As DNA, the CDR3 is TGTGCCAGTAGTGGAACAGGGGGCGTTGAAAAACTGTTTTTT. Translated, it gives CASSGTGGVEKLFF.